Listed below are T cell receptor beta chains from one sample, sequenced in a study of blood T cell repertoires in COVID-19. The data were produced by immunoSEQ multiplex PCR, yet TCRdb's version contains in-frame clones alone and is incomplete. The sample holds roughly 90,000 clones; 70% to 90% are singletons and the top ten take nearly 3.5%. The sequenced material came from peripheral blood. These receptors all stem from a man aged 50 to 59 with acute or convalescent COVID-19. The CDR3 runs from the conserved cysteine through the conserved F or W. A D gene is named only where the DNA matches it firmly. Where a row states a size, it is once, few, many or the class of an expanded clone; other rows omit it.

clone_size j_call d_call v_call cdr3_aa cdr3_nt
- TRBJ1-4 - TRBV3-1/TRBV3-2 CASSQRRRAAGEKLFF TGTGCCAGCAGCCAAAGGAGACGGGCCGCGGGTGAAAAACTGTTTTTT
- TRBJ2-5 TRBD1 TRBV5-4 CASRGQRQETQYF TGTGCCAGCAGGGGACAGCGACAAGAGACCCAGTACTTC
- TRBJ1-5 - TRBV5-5 CASSFGGSGNQPQHF TGTGCCAGCAGCTTTGGGGGGAGCGGCAATCAGCCCCAGCATTTT
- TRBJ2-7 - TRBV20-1 CSASSETVAYEQYF TGCAGTGCTAGTTCGGAGACTGTGGCCTACGAGCAGTACTTC
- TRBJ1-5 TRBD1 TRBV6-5 CASSRAGTGNQPQHF TGTGCCAGCAGTAGGGCCGGGACAGGGAATCAGCCCCAGCATTTT
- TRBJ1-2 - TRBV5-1 CASSLEAGSDGYTF TGCGCCAGCAGCTTGGAGGCAGGGTCTGATGGCTACACCTTC
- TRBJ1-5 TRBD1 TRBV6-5 CASKGQGDQPQHF TGTGCCAGCAAAGGACAGGGGGATCAGCCCCAGCATTTT
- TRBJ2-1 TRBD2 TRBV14 CASRASGSSYNEQFF TGTGCCAGCAGGGCTAGCGGGAGCTCCTACAATGAGCAGTTCTTC
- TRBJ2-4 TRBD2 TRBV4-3 CASSQDRVAGEVLAKNIQYF TGCGCCAGCAGCCAAGATCGAGTAGCGGGAGAGGTACTAGCCAAAAACATTCAGTACTTC
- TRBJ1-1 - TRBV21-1 CASSKCFPGLNTEAFF TGTGCCAGCAGCAAATGTTTCCCAGGGCTGAACACTGAAGCTTTCTTT
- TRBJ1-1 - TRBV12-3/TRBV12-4 CASSLEGEAFF TGTGCCAGCAGTTTGGAGGGGGAAGCTTTCTTT
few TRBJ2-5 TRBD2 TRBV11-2 CASSLAVLAGKETQYF TGTGCCAGCAGCTTAGCAGTACTAGCGGGGAAAGAGACCCAGTACTTC
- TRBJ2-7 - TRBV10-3 CAISESRTMTYEQYF TGTGCCATCAGTGAGTCGAGGACAATGACCTACGAGCAGTACTTC
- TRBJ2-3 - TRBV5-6 CASSLAGLSDTQYF TGTGCCAGCAGCTTGGCCGGTCTATCAGATACGCAGTATTTT
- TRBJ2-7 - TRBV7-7 CASGPLGQSYEQYF TGTGCCAGCGGTCCATTGGGGCAGAGCTACGAGCAGTACTTC
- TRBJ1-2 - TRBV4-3 CASSQDPGGNIFYGYTF TGCGCCAGCAGCCAAGATCCGGGAGGGAACATATTCTATGGCTACACCTTC
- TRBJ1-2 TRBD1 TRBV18 CASSPNSMGQGAHGYTF TGTGCCAGCTCACCAAACAGTATGGGACAGGGGGCCCATGGCTACACCTTC
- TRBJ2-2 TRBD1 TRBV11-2 CASSLDRVGGELFF TGTGCCAGCAGCTTGGACAGGGTAGGCGGGGAGCTGTTTTTT
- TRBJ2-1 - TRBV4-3 CASSQETGSYNEQFF TGCGCCAGCAGCCAAGAGACAGGCTCCTACAATGAGCAGTTCTTC
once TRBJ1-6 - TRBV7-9 CASSQINSPLHF TGTGCCAGCAGCCAGATAAATTCACCCCTCCACTTT
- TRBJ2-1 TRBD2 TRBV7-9 CASSLGTSGKAYNEQFF TGTGCCAGCAGCTTAGGGACTAGCGGGAAAGCATACAATGAGCAGTTCTTC
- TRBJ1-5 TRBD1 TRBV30 CAWSVTGGFQPQHF TGTGCCTGGAGCGTCACAGGGGGCTTTCAGCCCCAGCATTTT
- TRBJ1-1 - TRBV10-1 CASSVGQRNTEAFF TGCGCCAGCAGTGTAGGACAGAGGAACACTGAAGCTTTCTTT
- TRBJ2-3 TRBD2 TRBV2 CASNYGGGVSTDTQYF TGTGCCAGCAACTACGGGGGGGGAGTGAGCACAGATACGCAGTATTTT
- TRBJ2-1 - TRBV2 CASSDLAFIDEQFF TGTGCCAGCAGTGATCTAGCCTTTATTGATGAGCAGTTCTTC
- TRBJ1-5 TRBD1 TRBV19 CASRRTGTSSNQPQHF TGTGCCAGTAGGCGGACAGGGACCTCCAGCAATCAGCCCCAGCATTTT
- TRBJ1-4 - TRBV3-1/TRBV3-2 CASSRQLLNEKLFF TGTGCCAGCAGTCGACAGCTTCTTAATGAAAAACTGTTTTTT
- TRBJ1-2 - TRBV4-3 CASSQANQGGGYTF TGCGCCAGCAGCCAAGCCAATCAGGGTGGCGGCTACACCTTC
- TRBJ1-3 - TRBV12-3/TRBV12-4 CASRTGGNTIYF TGTGCCAGCAGAACAGGGGGAAACACCATATATTTT
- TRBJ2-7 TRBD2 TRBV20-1 CSASWLAGDSRGYF TGCAGTGCTAGTTGGCTAGCGGGAGATTCGAGGGGGTACTTC
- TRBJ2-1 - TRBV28 CASTSQGHEQFF TGTGCCAGCACCTCGCAGGGCCATGAGCAGTTCTTC
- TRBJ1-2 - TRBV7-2 CASSLGRDIYGYTF TGTGCCAGCAGCTTAGGCCGGGACATCTATGGCTACACCTTC
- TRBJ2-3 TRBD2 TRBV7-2 CASSLAASGGATDTQYF TGTGCCAGCAGCTTAGCTGCTAGCGGGGGGGCCACAGATACGCAGTATTTT
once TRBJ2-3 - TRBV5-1 CASSLVAGWDTQYF TGCGCCAGCAGCTTGGTAGCAGGGTGGGATACGCAGTATTTT
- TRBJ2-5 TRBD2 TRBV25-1 CASSETSGRTLGTQYF TGTGCCAGCAGTGAAACTAGCGGGAGGACTCTGGGGACCCAGTACTTC
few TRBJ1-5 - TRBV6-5 CASSYSYTYSNQPQHF TGTGCCAGCAGTTACTCGTACACGTATAGCAATCAGCCCCAGCATTTT
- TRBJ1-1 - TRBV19 CASSPGGYTEAFF TGTGCCAGTAGTCCGGGTGGGTACACTGAAGCTTTCTTT
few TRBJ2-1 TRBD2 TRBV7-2 CASSLDSGGSYNEQFF TGTGCCAGCAGCTTAGATAGCGGGGGGTCCTACAATGAGCAGTTCTTC
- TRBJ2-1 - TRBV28 CASGQGEQFF TGTGCCAGCGGTCAGGGAGAGCAGTTCTTC
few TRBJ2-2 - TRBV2 CATRNTGFGELFF TGTGCCACCAGAAACACAGGGTTCGGGGAGCTGTTTTTT
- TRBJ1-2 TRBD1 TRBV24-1 CATSDHGTGGFHYGYTF TGTGCCACCAGTGACCACGGGACAGGGGGATTTCACTATGGCTACACCTTC
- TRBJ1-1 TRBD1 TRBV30 CAWSTLRDRRAFF TGTGCCTGGAGCACACTGAGGGACAGAAGGGCTTTCTTT